The following is a TCR beta chain sequence with its context. Trimming shortened V by 6 bases and J by 7 bases, and 10 bases separated the two germline ends. The CDR3 has 13 amino acids. The germline gives CDR1 MNHEY, CDR2 SMNVEV (reference sequence). This sample was taken from a study of blood T cell repertoires in COVID-19. About the study: Researchers got acute and convalescent COVID-19 samples from the United States, Italy and Spain. PBMCs, B-cell-depleted T cells, or T cells were the source of the cDNA or gDNA that made up the material.

The authors' processing: Using reference gene primer amplification, nucleated cell counts were estimated. Using immunoSEQ multiplex PCR, the repertoire was profiled, and TCRdb retains in-frame clones only, with some absent. That table furnishes V, J and clone size, whereas the DNA furnished D and trimming. The sample lists some 80,000 clones; approximately 80% were seen once. The source is a woman in her 70s with acute or convalescent COVID-19. Material: peripheral blood. The chain joins TRBV27 to TRBJ1-6; TRBD1 is a possible D gene (5 bases). The CDR3 is CASRGGANSPLHF. CDR3 bases: TGTGCCAGCAGGGGGGGTGCCAATTCACCCCTCCACTTT.